This entry lists 25 T cell receptor delta chains sequenced from one sample in a study of gamma-delta T cells after stem cell transplantation. TCRdb re-processed the RT-PCR reads using CATT. The table has 13,000 or so delta-chain clones, roughly 30% seen once. Source material: gamma-delta T cells. Every receptor here comes from a human donor. It is not recorded whose cells these are; they may come from a transplant donor.

Concerning this clone: One end of the junction fails to match germline, which may point to a read error. V usage is TRDV2 and J usage is TRDJ2, with D possibly matching TRDD3 (6 bases). Germline V gives CDR1 GEAIGNYY, CDR2 EKD. This CDR3 is 22 amino acids long. In DNA, the CDR3 is TGTGCCCGTGACGCCTCCCATATCCATCTGGGGATCCGATTAAGGCTGACAGCACAACTCTTCTTT. Encoded protein: CARDASHIHLGIRLRLTAQLFF.

Notes on this clone: An end of the junction differs from the germline gene, which may be a read error. V is TRDV2 and J is TRDJ3, with 12 positions matching TRDD3. CDR1 and CDR2 from the germline V gene are GEAIGNYY and EKD. The length of the CDR3 is 21 residues. The CDR3 reads CACDPTTGGYQSSWDARQMFF. The CDR3 DNA follows: TGTGCCTGTGATCCTACTACTGGGGGATACCAGAGCTCCTGGGACGCCCGACAGATGTTTTTC.

A few counts support this clone. The CDR3 protein is CALGELYPPVLGDTPHPTTDKLIF. DNA for the CDR3: TGTGCTCTTGGGGAACTTTACCCACCCGTCCTGGGGGATACCCCTCACCCAACAACCGATAAACTCATCTTT. The chain links TRDV1 to TRDJ1, with TRDD3 matching 11 bases. Germline trimming cut 0 bases from V and 2 bases from J; bases unmatched to any gene: 26. This CDR3 region has 24 residues. Per germline, CDR1 TSWWSYY and CDR2 QGS.

This clone has a single count. The chain couples TRDV3 to TRDJ1, with TRDD3 matching over 9 bases. The J segment lost 0 bases and the V segment lost 5 bases, leaving 28 bases of the junction unmatched. The CDR3 runs 21 residues. CDR1 TVYSNPD and CDR2 GDNSRS come from the germline V gene (reference sequence). Written as DNA, the CDR3 is TGTGCCGCAACCCTATTCCTACTACTACTGGGGGACCCGACATACACCGATAAACTCATCTTT. The encoded protein is CAATLFLLLLGDPTYTDKLIF.

A few counts support this clone. The chain links TRDV2 to TRDJ3, with 9 bases fitting TRDD3. Germline V gene sequence: CDR1 GEAIGNYY, CDR2 EKD. The length of the CDR3 is 24 residues. Losses at the gene ends were 0 bases for V and 3 bases for J; bases not matched to a gene: 23. DNA of the CDR3: TGTGCCTGTGACACCGGCAATCATAGTACTGGGGGAAACATCGGGGGCTGGGACACCCGACAGATGTTTTTC. Translated: CACDTGNHSTGGNIGGWDTRQMFF.

This clone showed up just a few times. This chain connects TRDV2 to TRDJ3; 11 nucleotides agree with TRDD3. The CDR3 totals 22 residues. Germline V gene data show CDR1 as GEAIGNYY and CDR2 as EKD. V dropped 0 bases and J dropped 2; count of bases not matched to a gene: 14. CDR3 DNA sequence: TGTGCCTGTGACACCGTTAAGAGGTCTGGGGGATACTACACCTGGGACACCCGACAGATGTTTTTC. Protein: CACDTVKRSGGYYTWDTRQMFF.

A note on this clone: Relative to the germline gene, one junction end is altered; a read error may explain this. The genes are TRDV3 and TRDJ1; D remains unclear. The CDR3 runs to 11 residues. CDR1 and CDR2 from the germline V gene are TVYSNPD and GDNSRS (reference sequence). The CDR3 region is CAFPSTDNLIF. The CDR3 nucleotides read TGTGCCTTTCCCTCGACCGATAACCTCATCTTT. Looking up the rest from reference TRDV3 and TRDJ1 gives the full variable domain: CDKVTQSSPDQTVASGSEVVLLCTYDTVYSNPDLFWYRIRPDYSFQFVFYGDNSRSEGADFTQGRFSVKHILTQKAFHLVISPVRTEDSATYYCAFPSTDNLIFGKGTRVTVEP.

The CDR3 here is CALGTGGYVAWDTRQMFF. DNA of the CDR3: TGTGCCTTGGGTACTGGGGGATACGTCGCCTGGGACACCCGACAGATGTTTTTC. The chain employs TRDV3 and TRDJ3; 13 bases fit TRDD3. There are 18 residues in the CDR3. Germline CDR1 TVYSNPD, CDR2 GDNSRS (reference sequence). V shed 3 bases, J shed 2 bases, and the junction held 7 bases outside the gene matches.

The chain carries TRDV3 and TRDJ1; 8 bases fit TRDD3. The CDR3 length is 17 residues. V shed 2 bases and J 0 bases; nucleotides not matched to a gene: 14. From germline, CDR1 is TVYSNPD and CDR2 GDNSRS (reference sequence). The DNA for the CDR3 is TGTGCCTTTTCCCTTGTGGGGGATTCCCCGTACACCGATAAACTCATCTTT. Translation gives CAFSLVGDSPYTDKLIF.

This clone appeared a few times. The chain links TRDV3 to TRDJ2; TRDD3 aligns across 12 bases. The V gene end was trimmed by 0 bases and the J gene end by 0 bases; junction bases not matched to a gene: 5. CDR3 size: 17 residues. Germline CDR1 reads TVYSNPD; CDR2 reads GDNSRS (reference sequence). DNA for the CDR3: TGTGCCTTTAGGTACTGGGGGATACCCGCTTTGACAGCACAACTCTTCTTT. It specifies CAFRYWGIPALTAQLFF. Complete variable domain (other parts from reference TRDV3 and TRDJ2): CDKVTQSSPDQTVASGSEVVLLCTYDTVYSNPDLFWYRIRPDYSFQFVFYGDNSRSEGADFTQGRFSVKHILTQKAFHLVISPVRTEDSATYYCAFRYWGIPALTAQLFFGKGTQLIVEP.

The rearrangement uses TRDV1 and TRDJ1; 9 bases map to TRDD3. The ends lost 2 bases at V and 9 bases at J; junction bases unmatched: 16. The CDR3 is made up of 17 amino acids. CDR1 and CDR2 from the germline V gene are TSWWSYY and QGS. The CDR3 spells CALGESSAGGYSLQLIF. DNA for the CDR3: TGTGCTCTTGGGGAATCTTCGGCAGGGGGATACTCGCTTCAACTCATCTTT.

The genes are TRDV3 and TRDJ1, with 11 nucleotides matching TRDD3. V was pared by 1 base and J by 7 bases, with 17 bases of the junction left unmatched. The germline gives CDR1 TVYSNPD, CDR2 GDNSRS (reference sequence). The CDR3 is made up of 17 amino acids. This chain's CDR3 is CAFNTFLFMGDTGKLIF. In nucleotides, the CDR3 is TGTGCCTTTAACACCTTCCTGTTTATGGGGGATACGGGTAAACTCATCTTT.

The count of this clone is one. The CDR3 nucleotides read TGTGCCTGTGCCAGAAGCCGTCACTGGGGTTGGTACACCGATAAACTCATCTTT. This translates into CACARSRHWGWYTDKLIF. The rearrangement links TRDV2 to TRDJ1; TRDD3 matches at 7 bases. CDR1 and CDR2 from the germline V gene are GEAIGNYY and EKD. CDR3 length: 18 amino acids. J gave up 0 bases and V 5 bases, and 17 bases lay outside the gene matches.

J is TRDJ1 and V is TRDV3; TRDD2 might be the D (6 bases). The CDR3 runs 16 residues. V was pared by 3 bases and J by 9 bases, with 29 bases between. CDR1 is TVYSNPD, CDR2 GDNSRS, per germline (reference sequence). This CDR3 reads CALSILHQGPKGELIF. As DNA, the CDR3 is TGTGCCTTATCTATCCTACACCAGGGCCCTAAGGGGGAACTCATCTTT.

This rearrangement joins TRDV1 to TRDJ1; 13 bases are a match to TRDD3. Germline V gene data show CDR1 as TSWWSYY and CDR2 as QGS. Trimming at V came to 4 bases and at J to 1 base, leaving 24 bases not matched to a gene. This CDR3 is 23 amino acids long. This CDR3 reads CALGVAAFLRPVLGDTPTDKLIF. As DNA, the CDR3 is TGTGCTCTTGGGGTCGCTGCCTTCCTACGTCCAGTACTGGGGGATACGCCCACCGATAAACTCATCTTT.

In its sample, this clone was seen a few times. The gene calls are TRDV1 and TRDJ1; 8 nucleotides match TRDD3. Germline CDR1 TSWWSYY, CDR2 QGS. The CDR3 contains 19 residues. Trimming cost V 4 bases and J 3 bases; bases outside gene matches: 19. The CDR3 DNA follows: TGTGCTCTTGGGGCCCCCCACGTGGGGGATTGGGGGATGGCCGATAAACTCATCTTT. It codes for CALGAPHVGDWGMADKLIF.

The gene calls are TRAV29/DV5 and TRDJ1; 7 nucleotides agree with TRDD2. V lost 0 bases, J lost 1 base, and 18 bases stayed unmatched. CDR3 length: 19 residues. Germline V gives CDR1 NSMFDY, CDR2 ISSIKDK. The CDR3 coding sequence is TGTGCAGCAAGCGCCATTTCCTACATAGGTACGTCGGTCACCGATAAACTCATCTTT. Protein product: CAASAISYIGTSVTDKLIF.

This clone ranks as medium-sized. V is TRDV2 and J is TRDJ3; D is perhaps TRDD3 (5 bases). Trimming shortened V by 0 bases and J by 0 bases, and 11 bases separated the two germline ends. The germline V gene encodes CDR1 GEAIGNYY and CDR2 EKD. The CDR3 is 18 amino acids. For the CDR3, the DNA is TGTGCCTGTGACACCGGTGGGGCCCGCTCCTGGGACACCCGACAGATGTTTTTC. Translated, it gives CACDTGGARSWDTRQMFF.

The chain carries TRDV2 and TRDJ3; perhaps TRDD3 as D (6 bases). Germline-derived CDR1 and CDR2 are GEAIGNYY and EKD. The CDR3 runs 17 residues. V lost 0 bases and J 0 bases, leaving 8 bases between the germline ends. CDR3 DNA: TGTGCCTGTGACACCGGGGGACGCTCCTGGGACACCCGACAGATGTTTTTC. It specifies CACDTGGRSWDTRQMFF.

The CDR3 nucleotides read TGTGCTCTTGGGGAAGGGGCTTCCTCCTTAATCTGGGGGCCTGACACCGATAAACTCATCTTT. It translates to CALGEGASSLIWGPDTDKLIF. This chain joins TRDV1 and TRDJ1; TRDD3 is a possible D gene (7 bases). Germline V CDR1 and CDR2: TSWWSYY, QGS. The CDR3 has 21 residues. The ends were cut back, 2 bases at V and 0 bases at J, with 28 bases in the middle.

J is TRDJ1 and V is TRDV3; 11 bases map to TRDD3. Unmatched junction bases numbered 18, after V lost 4 bases and J lost 5 bases. The CDR3 consists of 17 residues. The germline gives CDR1 TVYSNPD, CDR2 GDNSRS (reference sequence). The CDR3 DNA follows: TGTGCCTCCCTCCCCTACTGGGGGATAGATGTCACGGATAAACTCATCTTT. It is translated as CASLPYWGIDVTDKLIF.

To note about this clone: Compared with germline, one end of the junction differs, possibly owing to a read error. The rearrangement joins TRDV3 to TRDJ1, with D maybe TRDD3 (6 bases). Germline V gene data show CDR1 as TVYSNPD and CDR2 as GDNSRS (reference sequence). CDR3 length: 14 residues. The CDR3 reads CAFFPRGGTGKHIF. CDR3 sequence (DNA): TGTGCCTTTTTTCCCCGAGGGGGGACTGGAAAACACATCTTT.

V is TRDV2 and J is TRDJ3, with 10 bases lining up with TRDD3. This CDR3 has 17 amino acids. CDR1 is GEAIGNYY, CDR2 EKD, per germline. The V and J ends lost 4 bases and 19 bases, in that order; junction bases with no gene match: 21. CDR3 DNA: TGTGCCTGTGAAAAAATGGGGGATACCTGGGACACCCGAAACATGTTTTTC. This translates into CACEKMGDTWDTRNMFF.

This chain links TRDV1 with TRDJ1; 10 nucleotides agree with TRDD3. V lost 6 bases to trimming and J lost 8 bases; unmatched junction nucleotides: 18. From germline, CDR1 is TSWWSYY and CDR2 QGS. The CDR3 is 17 residues long. The CDR3 bases are TGTGCTCTTGGACGCCACGCTACGGGGGATACGCCGGGGAAACTCATCTTT. Translated, it gives CALGRHATGDTPGKLIF.

Sample share makes this clone medium-sized. Within the sample, other DNA sequences also encode this same CDR3. The chain couples TRDV2 to TRDJ2, with TRDD3 matching 9 bases. The CDR3 has 15 amino acids. J was trimmed by 2 bases and V by 0 bases; bases with no gene match: 0. Germline V CDR1 and CDR2: GEAIGNYY, EKD. CDR3 loop: CACDTGGYLTAQLFF. The CDR3 nucleotides are TGTGCCTGTGACACCGGGGGATACTTGACAGCACAACTCTTCTTT.